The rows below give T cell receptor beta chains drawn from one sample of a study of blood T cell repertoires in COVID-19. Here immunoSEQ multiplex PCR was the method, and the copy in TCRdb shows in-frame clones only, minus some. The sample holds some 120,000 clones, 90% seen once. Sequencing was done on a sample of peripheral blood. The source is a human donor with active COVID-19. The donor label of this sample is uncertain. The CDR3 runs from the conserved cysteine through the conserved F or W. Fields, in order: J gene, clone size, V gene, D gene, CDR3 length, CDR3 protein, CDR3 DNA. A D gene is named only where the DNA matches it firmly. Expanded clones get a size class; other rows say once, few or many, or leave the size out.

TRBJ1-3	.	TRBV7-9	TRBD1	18	CASSLELGTASSGNTIYF	TGTGCCAGCAGCTTAGAATTAGGGACAGCGAGCTCTGGAAACACCATATATTTT
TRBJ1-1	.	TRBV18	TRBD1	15	CASSPRTGMNTEAFF	TGTGCCAGCTCACCTCGGACAGGGATGAACACTGAAGCTTTCTTT
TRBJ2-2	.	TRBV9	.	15	CASSAQVANTGELFF	TGTGCCAGCAGCGCCCAGGTCGCGAACACCGGGGAGCTGTTTTTT
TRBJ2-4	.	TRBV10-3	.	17	CAISESGTSLAKNIQYF	TGTGCCATCAGTGAGTCGGGCACCTCCTTAGCCAAAAACATTCAGTACTTC
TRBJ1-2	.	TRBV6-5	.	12	CASSPRADGYTF	TGTGCCAGCAGTCCGAGGGCTGACGGCTACACCTTC
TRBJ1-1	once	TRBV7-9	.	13	CASSWGPNPEAFF	TGTGCCAGCAGCTGGGGGCCAAACCCTGAAGCTTTCTTT
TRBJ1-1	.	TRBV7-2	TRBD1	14	CASSRRRGQSEAFF	TGTGCCAGCAGCAGGCGCAGGGGGCAGTCAGAAGCTTTCTTT
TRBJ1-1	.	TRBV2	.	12	CASSEFLTEAFF	TGTGCCAGCAGTGAATTCCTCACTGAAGCTTTCTTT
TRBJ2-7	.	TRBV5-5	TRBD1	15	CASSLGTGGFYEQYF	TGTGCCAGCAGCTTGGGGACAGGGGGCTTTTACGAGCAGTACTTC
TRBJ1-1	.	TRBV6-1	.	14	CASSDSTGFTEAFF	TGTGCCAGCAGTGATTCCACGGGATTCACTGAAGCTTTCTTT
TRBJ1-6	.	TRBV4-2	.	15	CASSQGSVNNSPLHF	TGTGCCAGCAGCCAAGGTTCAGTAAATAATTCACCCCTCCACTTT
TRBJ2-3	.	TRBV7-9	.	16	CASSFLLERLEDTQYF	TGTGCCAGCAGCTTCCTACTCGAAAGACTAGAGGATACGCAGTATTTT
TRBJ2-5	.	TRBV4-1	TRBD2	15	CASSQPTSARETQYF	TGCGCCAGCAGCCAACCCACTAGCGCACGAGAGACCCAGTACTTC
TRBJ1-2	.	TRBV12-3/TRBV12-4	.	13	CASSLRGNYGYTF	TGTGCCAGCAGTTTACGCGGGAACTATGGCTACACCTTC
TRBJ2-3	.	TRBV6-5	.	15	CASSSGQPSTDTQYF	TGTGCCAGCAGCTCCGGACAGCCTAGCACAGATACGCAGTATTTT
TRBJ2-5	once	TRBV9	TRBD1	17	CASSGRFQDRGWETQYF	TGTGCCAGCAGCGGACGATTCCAGGACAGGGGATGGGAGACCCAGTACTTC
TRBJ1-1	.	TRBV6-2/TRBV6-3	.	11	CASSRVTEAFF	TGTGCCAGCAGCAGAGTCACTGAAGCTTTCTTT
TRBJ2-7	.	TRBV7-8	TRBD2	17	CASSLGTSGGRTYEQYF	TGTGCCAGCAGCTTAGGGACTAGCGGGGGGAGAACCTACGAGCAGTACTTC
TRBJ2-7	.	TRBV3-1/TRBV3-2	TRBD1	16	CASSQDSGQGGHEQYF	TGTGCCAGCAGCCAAGATTCAGGACAGGGGGGCCACGAGCAGTACTTC
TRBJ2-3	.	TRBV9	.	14	CASSVKMEADTQYF	TGTGCCAGCAGCGTGAAGATGGAGGCGGATACGCAGTATTTT
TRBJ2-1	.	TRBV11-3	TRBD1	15	CASSLAGGLYNEQFF	TGTGCCAGCAGCTTAGCAGGGGGCTTGTACAATGAGCAGTTCTTC
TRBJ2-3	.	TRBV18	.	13	CASSPGAADTQYF	TGTGCCAGCTCACCGGGGGCCGCAGATACGCAGTATTTT
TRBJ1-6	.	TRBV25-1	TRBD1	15	CASSAPGTANSPLHF	TGTGCCAGCAGTGCGCCGGGGACAGCGAATTCACCCCTCCACTTT
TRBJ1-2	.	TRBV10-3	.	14	CAISESGAAYGYTF	TGTGCCATCAGTGAGTCGGGGGCAGCGTATGGCTACACCTTC
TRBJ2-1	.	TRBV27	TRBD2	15	CASRQSGGRYNEQFF	TGTGCCAGCAGGCAGTCGGGAGGACGCTACAATGAGCAGTTCTTC
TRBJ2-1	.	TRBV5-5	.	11	CASSIRFEQFF	TGTGCCAGCAGCATCAGGTTCGAGCAGTTCTTC
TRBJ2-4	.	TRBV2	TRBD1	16	CASSRTGDGVKNIQYF	TGTGCCAGCAGTAGGACAGGGGATGGGGTCAAAAACATTCAGTACTTC
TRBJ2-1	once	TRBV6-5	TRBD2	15	CASSLLAGGYNEQFF	TGTGCCAGCAGCCTTCTAGCGGGGGGCTACAATGAGCAGTTCTTC
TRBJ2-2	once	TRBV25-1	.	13	CASRPRETGELFF	TGTGCCAGCAGGCCCAGGGAAACCGGGGAGCTGTTTTTT
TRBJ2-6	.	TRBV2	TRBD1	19	CASSDFLGQGASGANVLTF	TGTGCCAGCAGCGACTTTTTGGGACAGGGGGCGTCTGGGGCCAACGTCCTGACTTTC
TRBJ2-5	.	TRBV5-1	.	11	CASSSQETQYF	TGCGCCAGCAGCTCACAAGAGACCCAGTACTTC
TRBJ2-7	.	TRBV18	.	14	CASSPPAGSYEQYF	TGTGCCAGCTCACCACCGGCAGGATCCTACGAGCAGTACTTC
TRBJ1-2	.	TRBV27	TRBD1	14	CASRNRGSNYGYTF	TGTGCCAGCAGAAACAGGGGATCAAACTATGGCTACACCTTC
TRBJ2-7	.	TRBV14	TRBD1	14	CASSQRTGGYEQYF	TGTGCCAGCAGCCAGCGGACAGGGGGCTACGAGCAGTACTTC
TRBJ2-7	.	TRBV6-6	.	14	CASSRARGGYEQYF	TGTGCCAGCAGTCGAGCCCGAGGGGGCTACGAGCAGTACTTC
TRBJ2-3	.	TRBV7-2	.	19	CASSLDRQGLAVPTDTQYF	TGTGCCAGCAGCTTAGATCGGCAGGGGCTAGCGGTCCCGACAGATACGCAGTATTTT
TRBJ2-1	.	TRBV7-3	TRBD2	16	CASSLTTSGGNNEQFF	TGTGCCAGCAGCTTAACGACTAGCGGGGGGAACAATGAGCAGTTCTTC
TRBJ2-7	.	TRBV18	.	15	CASSPEDGSSYEQYF	TGTGCCAGCTCACCAGAGGACGGGAGCTCCTACGAGCAGTACTTC
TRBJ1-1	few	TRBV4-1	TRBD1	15	CASSQDRTGATEAFF	TGCGCCAGCAGCCAAGATCGGACAGGCGCCACTGAAGCTTTCTTT
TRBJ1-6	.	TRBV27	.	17	CASSSLSLQGYNSPLHF	TGTGCCAGCAGTTCTCTTAGCCTACAGGGATACAATTCACCCCTCCACTTT
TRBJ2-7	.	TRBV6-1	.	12	CASSEQGFEQYF	TGTGCCAGCAGTGAGCAGGGCTTCGAGCAGTACTTC
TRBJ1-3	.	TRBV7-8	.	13	CASSPTGSDTIYF	TGTGCCAGCAGCCCAACAGGGTCCGACACCATATATTTT
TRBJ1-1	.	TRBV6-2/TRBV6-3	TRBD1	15	CASSLSGTGVTEAFF	TGTGCCAGCAGCCTGTCCGGGACAGGGGTAACTGAAGCTTTCTTT
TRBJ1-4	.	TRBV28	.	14	CASSFEENNEKLFF	TGTGCCAGCAGTTTTGAAGAGAATAATGAAAAACTGTTTTTT
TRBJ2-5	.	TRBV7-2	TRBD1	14	CASSLPGQWETQYF	TGTGCCAGCAGCTTACCGGGACAGTGGGAGACCCAGTACTTC
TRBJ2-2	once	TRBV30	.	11	CALKGAGELFF	TGTGCCTTAAAAGGGGCCGGGGAGCTGTTTTTT
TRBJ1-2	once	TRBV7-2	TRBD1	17	CASSANSRTGGLYGYTF	TGTGCCAGCAGCGCTAATTCGAGGACAGGGGGCCTCTATGGCTACACCTTC
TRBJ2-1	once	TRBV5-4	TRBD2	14	CASQRGGSYNEQFF	TGTGCCAGCCAGCGGGGGGGCTCCTACAATGAGCAGTTCTTC
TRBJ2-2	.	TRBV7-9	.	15	CASILGAANTGELFF	TGTGCCAGCATCCTTGGGGCAGCGAACACCGGGGAGCTGTTTTTT
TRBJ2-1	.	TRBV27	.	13	CASSYDSYNEQFF	TGTGCCAGCAGCTACGACAGTTACAATGAGCAGTTCTTC
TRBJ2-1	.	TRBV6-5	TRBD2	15	CASGRNGRGMNEQFF	TGTGCCAGCGGTCGCAACGGGAGGGGGATGAATGAGCAGTTCTTC
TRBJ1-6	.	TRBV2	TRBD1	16	CASRMDRSSYNSPLHF	TGTGCCAGCAGGATGGACAGGAGCTCCTATAATTCACCCCTCCACTTT
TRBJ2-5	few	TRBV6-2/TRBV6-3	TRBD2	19	CASSYGTSGPIRYQETQYF	TGTGCCAGCAGTTATGGGACTAGCGGACCTATAAGGTACCAAGAGACCCAGTACTTC
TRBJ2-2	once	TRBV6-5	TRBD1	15	CASSHRGRNTGELFF	TGTGCCAGCAGTCACAGGGGAAGGAACACCGGGGAGCTGTTTTTT
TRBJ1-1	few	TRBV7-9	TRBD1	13	CASSTTGGTEAFF	TGTGCCAGCAGCACTACAGGGGGCACTGAAGCTTTCTTT
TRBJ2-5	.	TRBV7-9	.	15	CASSTASTRGETQYF	TGTGCCAGCAGCACAGCGTCGACAAGAGGGGAGACCCAGTACTTC
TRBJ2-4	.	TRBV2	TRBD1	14	CASSLGQAKNIQYF	TGTGCCAGCAGTCTGGGACAGGCCAAAAACATTCAGTACTTC
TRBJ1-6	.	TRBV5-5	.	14	CASSFGGDGSPLHF	TGTGCCAGCAGCTTTGGGGGCGATGGTTCACCCCTCCACTTT
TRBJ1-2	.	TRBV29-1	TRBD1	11	CSIQGNYGYTF	TGCAGTATACAGGGGAACTATGGCTACACCTTC